The clone carrying this TCR beta chain has more than one count but fewer than ten. No antigen is known for it. As the method for making TCR beta libraries, quantitative 5'-RACE with molecular barcodes was used. TCRdb redid the calling of the 5' RACE reads with MiXCR, one entry per CDR3 protein. The sample has around 94,000 distinct CDR3 sequences; roughly 9% are singletons. The data belong to a study of CD8 T cells in ankylosing spondylitis. Study-wide results and caveats: Seemingly distinctive of ankylosing spondylitis blood was a TCR beta motif formed by eight highly homologous variants.

J gave up 7 bases and V 1 base, and 1 base lay outside the gene matches. Germline-derived CDR1 and CDR2 are LNHNV and YYDKDF (reference sequence). CDR3 size: 14 residues. Material: blood, either unsorted or a sorted T cell fraction (not recorded which). The rearrangement links TRBV15 to TRBJ1-6; 7 bases match TRBD1. This receptor was identified in a male donor with ankylosing spondylitis. As DNA, the CDR3 is TGTGCCACCAGCAGAGGGGACAGAAATTCACCCCTCCACTTT. Translating it yields CATSRGDRNSPLHF.